The rows below give T cell receptor beta chains drawn from one sample of a study of T cell repertoires in cytomegalovirus infection. TCRdb reprocessed the reads via MiXCR and lists one record per CDR3 protein. The data contain under 350,000 distinct CDR3 sequences, over 7.5% of them singletons. Sequencing input: PBMCs. These receptors originate from a human donor in good health (CMV status not recorded). Some clones in this sample may be carry-over from other donors' samples. CDR3s include the opening cysteine and the closing phenylalanine or tryptophan. D genes are given only for firm matches. Not every row has a clone size; where given, it reads once, few, many or a size class.

J: TRBJ2-7
size: few
V: TRBV6-2/TRBV6-3
D: -
length: 17
CDR3: CASSYVSGRVSLGEQYF
DNA: TGTGCCAGCAGTTACGTTTCAGGGCGTGTGAGTTTAGGCGAGCAGTACTTC

J: TRBJ2-7
size: -
V: TRBV9
D: -
length: 15
CDR3: CASSVDRPGNYEQYF
DNA: TGTGCCAGCAGCGTAGACCGACCTGGCAATTACGAGCAGTACTTC

J: TRBJ2-1
size: many
V: TRBV28
D: -
length: 11
CDR3: CGYTSYNEQFF
DNA: TGTGGTTACACTAGTTACAATGAGCAGTTCTTC

J: TRBJ2-5
size: -
V: TRBV6-2/TRBV6-3
D: -
length: 16
CDR3: CASSYEEGDPQETQYF
DNA: TGTGCCAGCAGTTACGAGGAGGGGGACCCCCAAGAGACCCAGTACTTC

J: TRBJ1-1
size: -
V: TRBV18
D: -
length: 16
CDR3: CASSHKGGSGVTEAFF
DNA: TGTGCCAGCTCCCACAAGGGAGGATCGGGAGTCACTGAAGCTTTCTTT

J: TRBJ2-7
size: few
V: TRBV6-5
D: TRBD1
length: 14
CDR3: CASSRGTGAYEQYF
DNA: TGTGCCAGCAGCCGGGGGACAGGGGCTTACGAGCAGTACTTC

J: TRBJ2-1
size: many
V: TRBV7-6
D: -
length: 13
CDR3: CASSVSPGPMQFF
DNA: TGTGCCAGCAGCGTCTCGCCGGGACCTATGCAGTTCTTC

J: TRBJ1-4
size: many
V: TRBV7-9
D: -
length: 15
CDR3: CASSGPEGENEKLFF
DNA: TGTGCCAGCAGCGGCCCCGAGGGTGAAAATGAAAAACTGTTTTTT

J: TRBJ1-1
size: many
V: TRBV2
D: -
length: 12
CDR3: CASSDRHTEAFF
DNA: TGTGCCAGCAGTGACAGGCACACTGAAGCTTTCTTT

J: TRBJ1-6
size: -
V: TRBV28
D: -
length: 15
CDR3: CASRAEQGIRSPLHF
DNA: TGTGCCAGCAGGGCTGAACAGGGAATAAGATCACCCCTCCACTTT

J: TRBJ2-1
size: -
V: TRBV6-6
D: -
length: 13
CDR3: CASSYARGREQFF
DNA: TGTGCCAGCAGTTACGCCAGGGGCAGGGAGCAGTTCTTC

J: TRBJ2-3
size: few
V: TRBV7-3
D: -
length: 18
CDR3: CASSGERGGWQGADTQYF
DNA: TGTGCCAGCAGCGGAGAGAGGGGGGGCTGGCAGGGGGCAGATACGCAGTATTTT

J: TRBJ2-3
size: many
V: TRBV7-2
D: -
length: 18
CDR3: CASSLGMGASGSTDTQYF
DNA: TGTGCCAGCAGCTTAGGGATGGGGGCTAGCGGAAGCACAGATACGCAGTATTTT

J: TRBJ2-7
size: few
V: TRBV28
D: TRBD1
length: 15
CDR3: CASSLSPGQRYEQYF
DNA: TGTGCCAGCAGTTTATCTCCGGGACAGAGGTACGAGCAGTACTTC

J: TRBJ2-7
size: -
V: TRBV18
D: -
length: 15
CDR3: CASSLRWDGSYEQYF
DNA: TGTGCCAGCTCACTACGGTGGGACGGAAGCTACGAGCAGTACTTC

J: TRBJ1-1
size: many
V: TRBV7-2
D: -
length: 12
CDR3: CASSLRGAEAFF
DNA: TGTGCCAGCAGTTTACGGGGGGCTGAAGCTTTCTTT

J: TRBJ1-1
size: -
V: TRBV5-4
D: TRBD1
length: 14
CDR3: CASSPETGGTEAFF
DNA: TGTGCCAGCAGCCCGGAGACAGGGGGCACTGAAGCTTTCTTT

J: TRBJ2-1
size: -
V: TRBV27
D: -
length: 15
CDR3: CASSLSRQLQNEQFF
DNA: TGTGCCAGCAGTTTATCAAGACAGCTCCAGAATGAGCAGTTCTTC

J: TRBJ2-2
size: many
V: TRBV7-9
D: TRBD2
length: 15
CDR3: CASSLPSGITGELFF
DNA: TGTGCCAGCAGCTTACCTAGCGGGATAACCGGGGAGCTGTTTTTT

J: TRBJ1-1
size: many
V: TRBV7-2
D: -
length: 16
CDR3: CASSLLQGLSKTEAFF
DNA: TGTGCCAGCAGCTTATTGCAGGGTCTGTCCAAAACTGAAGCTTTCTTT

J: TRBJ2-3
size: few
V: TRBV11-2
D: TRBD2
length: 16
CDR3: CASSSLIAGDRDTQYF
DNA: TGTGCCAGCAGCTCTCTAATAGCGGGGGACCGAGATACGCAGTATTTT

J: TRBJ2-3
size: -
V: TRBV7-2
D: -
length: 16
CDR3: CASSLRQLGGHGTQYF
DNA: TGTGCCAGCAGCCTCCGCCAACTGGGGGGGCATGGGACGCAGTATTTT

J: TRBJ2-3
size: few
V: TRBV7-2
D: TRBD2
length: 17
CDR3: CASSRLAGGLVTDTQYF
DNA: TGTGCCAGCAGCCGTCTAGCGGGAGGCCTTGTCACAGATACGCAGTATTTT

J: TRBJ1-5
size: -
V: TRBV7-9
D: -
length: 12
CDR3: CASSSRRQPQHF
DNA: TGTGCCAGCAGCTCACGCAGGCAGCCCCAGCATTTT

J: TRBJ1-2
size: many
V: TRBV20-1
D: -
length: 16
CDR3: CSASSPNRDENYGYTF
DNA: TGCAGTGCTAGCTCCCCTAACAGGGATGAGAACTATGGCTACACCTTC